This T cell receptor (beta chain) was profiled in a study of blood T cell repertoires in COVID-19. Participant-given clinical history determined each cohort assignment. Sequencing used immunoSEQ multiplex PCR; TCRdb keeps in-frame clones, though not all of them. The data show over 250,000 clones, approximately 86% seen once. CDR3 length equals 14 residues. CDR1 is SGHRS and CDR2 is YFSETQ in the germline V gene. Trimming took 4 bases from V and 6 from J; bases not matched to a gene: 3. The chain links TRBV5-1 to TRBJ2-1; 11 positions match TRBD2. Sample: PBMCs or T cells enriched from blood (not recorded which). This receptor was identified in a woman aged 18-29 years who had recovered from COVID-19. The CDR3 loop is CASSAGLAANEQFF. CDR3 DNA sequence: TGCGCCAGCAGCGCGGGACTAGCGGCCAATGAGCAGTTCTTC. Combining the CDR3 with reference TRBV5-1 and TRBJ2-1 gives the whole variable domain KAGVTQTPRYLIKTRGQQVTLSCSPISGHRSVSWYQQTPGQGLQFLFEYFSETQRNKGNFPGRFSGRQFSNSRSEMNVSTLELGDSALYLCASSAGLAANEQFFGPGTRLTVL.